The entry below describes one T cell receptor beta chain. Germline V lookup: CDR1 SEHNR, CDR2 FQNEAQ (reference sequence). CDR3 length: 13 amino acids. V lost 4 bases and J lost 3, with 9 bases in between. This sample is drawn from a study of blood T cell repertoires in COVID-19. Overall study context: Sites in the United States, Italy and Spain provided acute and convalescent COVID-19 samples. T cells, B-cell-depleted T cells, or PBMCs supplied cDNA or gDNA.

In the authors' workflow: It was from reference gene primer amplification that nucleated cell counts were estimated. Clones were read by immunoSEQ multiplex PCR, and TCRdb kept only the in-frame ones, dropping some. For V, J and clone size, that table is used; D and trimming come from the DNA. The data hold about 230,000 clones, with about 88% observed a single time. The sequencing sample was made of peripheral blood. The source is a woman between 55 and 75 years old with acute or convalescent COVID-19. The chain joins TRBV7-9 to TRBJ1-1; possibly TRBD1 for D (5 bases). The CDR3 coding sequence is TGTGCCAGCAGCTGGGGGGAATACACTGAAGCTTTCTTT. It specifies CASSWGEYTEAFF.